Listed below are T cell receptor beta chains from one sample, sequenced in a study of blood T cell repertoires in COVID-19. Clones were sequenced by immunoSEQ multiplex PCR, and TCRdb holds only the in-frame ones, with some missing. The sample lists about 260,000 clones, about 88% seen once, with approximately 4% in the top ten. Sequenced sample: peripheral blood. The receptors shown here come from a young man with active or convalescent COVID-19. Each CDR3 is given with its conserved first and last residue. D genes are given only for firm matches. Only some rows state a clone size, as once, few, many or a class for expanded clones.

d_gene	j_gene	v_gene	abundance	CDR3aa	CDR3nt
NA	TRBJ1-2	TRBV4-3	few	CASSQDPGGPFYGYTF	TGCGCCAGCAGCCAAGATCCGGGAGGCCCTTTCTATGGCTACACCTTC
NA	TRBJ1-5	TRBV7-2	few	CASSLSGGAGQPQHF	TGTGCCAGCAGCTTATCGGGGGGCGCCGGTCAGCCCCAGCATTTT
TRBD2	TRBJ2-1	TRBV7-8	NA	CASSLTRTSMWDEQFF	TGTGCCAGCAGCTTGACCCGGACTAGTATGTGGGATGAGCAGTTCTTC
TRBD2	TRBJ2-3	TRBV7-3	NA	CASSRSGGYTDTQYF	TGTGCCAGCAGCCGAAGCGGGGGCTACACAGATACGCAGTATTTT
NA	TRBJ2-7	TRBV7-2	NA	CASSFLGGEQYF	TGTGCCAGCAGCTTTCTTGGAGGCGAGCAGTACTTC
NA	TRBJ2-1	TRBV6-5	NA	CASSWYLSGYEQFF	TGTGCCAGCAGTTGGTACCTAAGCGGATATGAGCAGTTCTTC
TRBD1	TRBJ2-7	TRBV4-2	few	CASSQGTVSSYEQYF	TGTGCCAGCAGCCAGGGGACAGTTAGCTCCTACGAGCAGTACTTC
NA	TRBJ2-4	TRBV19	NA	CASSEVDSILNIQYF	TGTGCCAGTAGCGAAGTTGACAGTATCCTAAACATTCAGTACTTC
TRBD1	TRBJ2-7	TRBV6-6	NA	CASRPRQGISYEQYF	TGTGCCAGCAGACCACGACAGGGCATTTCCTACGAGCAGTACTTC
TRBD1	TRBJ1-1	TRBV4-2	NA	CASSHRGQGGTEAFF	TGTGCCAGCAGCCACCGAGGACAGGGGGGTACTGAAGCTTTCTTT
TRBD1	TRBJ1-5	TRBV18	NA	CASSLDRANQPQHF	TGTGCCAGCTCTCTGGACAGGGCTAATCAGCCCCAGCATTTT
TRBD1	TRBJ2-3	TRBV9	NA	CASSTRTGGTDTQYF	TGTGCCAGCAGCACCCGGACAGGGGGCACAGATACGCAGTATTTT
NA	TRBJ2-7	TRBV6-1	NA	CASSEKRGTSKTGDEQYF	TGTGCCAGCAGTGAGAAAAGAGGGACATCCAAAACAGGCGACGAGCAGTACTTC
TRBD2	TRBJ2-2	TRBV6-2/TRBV6-3	once	CASSGLAGGVGGELFF	TGTGCCAGCAGTGGACTAGCGGGGGGAGTTGGCGGGGAGCTGTTTTTT
NA	TRBJ1-5	TRBV19	NA	CASSADSTYSNQPQHF	TGTGCCAGTAGTGCGGACAGCACATATAGCAATCAGCCCCAGCATTTT
NA	TRBJ2-5	TRBV4-1	NA	CASSRGGQETQYF	TGCGCCAGCAGCCGTGGCGGGCAAGAGACCCAGTACTTC
NA	TRBJ2-3	TRBV2	NA	CASTLVDTQYF	TGTGCCAGCACTCTCGTGGATACGCAGTATTTT
TRBD1	TRBJ2-7	TRBV19	once	CASSETGGSYEQYF	TGTGCCAGTAGTGAGACAGGGGGTAGCTACGAGCAGTACTTC
NA	TRBJ2-2	TRBV9	NA	CASSVDGAGELFF	TGTGCCAGCAGCGTAGACGGTGCCGGGGAGCTGTTTTTT
TRBD1	TRBJ1-1	TRBV5-4	NA	CASSARQGAEAFF	TGTGCCAGCAGCGCCAGACAGGGGGCGGAAGCTTTCTTT
NA	TRBJ2-5	TRBV14	NA	CASSRTSEGQETQYF	TGTGCCAGCAGCCGAACCTCAGAGGGACAAGAGACCCAGTACTTC
TRBD1	TRBJ2-6	TRBV5-1	NA	CASSSDTGVHVNVLTF	TGCGCCAGCAGCTCTGATACAGGGGTCCATGTCAACGTCCTGACTTTC
NA	TRBJ2-5	TRBV3-1/TRBV3-2	NA	CASSHLDREETQYF	TGTGCCAGCAGCCACCTGGACAGAGAAGAGACCCAGTACTTC
NA	TRBJ2-7	TRBV24-1	NA	CATSDLTTGYEQYF	TGTGCCACCAGTGATCTCACGACGGGCTACGAGCAGTACTTC
TRBD1	TRBJ1-2	TRBV9	NA	CASSGQGFYGYTF	TGTGCCAGCAGCGGACAGGGATTCTATGGCTACACCTTC
TRBD2	TRBJ2-3	TRBV10-3	NA	CATRFRDYTDTQYF	TGTGCCACTAGGTTCCGGGACTACACAGATACGCAGTATTTT
TRBD1	TRBJ1-2	TRBV5-5	NA	CASSPGTGYLFNGYTF	TGTGCCAGCAGCCCGGGGACAGGCTATCTATTCAACGGCTACACCTTC
NA	TRBJ2-6	TRBV3-1/TRBV3-2	NA	CASSHPLGGAPLSGANVLTF	TGTGCCAGCAGCCACCCCCTGGGGGGGGCTCCCCTCTCTGGGGCCAACGTCCTGACTTTC
TRBD2	TRBJ2-3	TRBV2	NA	CAGQAGPDTQYF	TGTGCCGGCCAAGCGGGACCCGATACGCAGTATTTT
TRBD2	TRBJ2-1	TRBV6-5	NA	CASSYRAGGEQFF	TGTGCCAGCAGCTACCGCGCGGGGGGCGAGCAGTTCTTC
NA	TRBJ1-5	TRBV6-6	NA	CASSADRQNQPQHF	TGTGCCAGCAGTGCTGATAGACAGAATCAGCCCCAGCATTTT
NA	TRBJ2-3	TRBV9	once	CASSRAEGADTQYF	TGTGCCAGCAGCAGGGCGGAGGGCGCAGATACGCAGTATTTT
NA	TRBJ1-5	TRBV9	NA	CASSRDMGNQPQHF	TGTGCCAGCAGCCGGGACATGGGAAATCAGCCCCAGCATTTT
NA	TRBJ2-3	TRBV14	NA	CASSRDSSTDTQYF	TGTGCCAGCAGCCGGGACTCGAGCACAGATACGCAGTATTTT
TRBD2	TRBJ2-7	TRBV5-4	NA	CASSLAGGGNRPIYEQYF	TGTGCCAGCAGCTTAGCGGGAGGGGGTAATCGGCCTATTTACGAGCAGTACTTC
NA	TRBJ1-6	TRBV30	NA	CAWMGQPNSPLHF	TGTGCCTGGATGGGCCAACCGAATTCACCCCTCCACTTT
NA	TRBJ2-4	TRBV25-1	NA	CASSDGLINIQYF	TGTGCCAGCAGCGACGGACTGATAAACATTCAGTACTTC
TRBD2	TRBJ2-1	TRBV19	NA	CASKPSGRAYNEQFF	TGTGCCAGTAAGCCTAGCGGGAGGGCTTACAATGAGCAGTTCTTC
NA	TRBJ2-6	TRBV7-9	NA	CASSPAEGFEGANVLTF	TGTGCCAGCAGCCCCGCGGAGGGATTTGAAGGGGCCAACGTCCTGACTTTC
NA	TRBJ1-1	TRBV7-9	NA	CASSVRQHTEAFF	TGTGCCAGCAGCGTCCGACAGCACACTGAAGCTTTCTTT
TRBD1	TRBJ1-5	TRBV27	NA	CASSLSTGEDQPQHF	TGTGCCAGCAGTTTGAGTACAGGGGAGGATCAGCCCCAGCATTTT
TRBD2	TRBJ2-7	TRBV9	NA	CASSALAGPSIYYEQYF	TGTGCCAGCAGCGCCCTAGCGGGACCCTCGATTTATTACGAGCAGTACTTC
NA	TRBJ2-1	TRBV9	NA	CASSVVGGSNEQFF	TGTGCCAGCAGCGTAGTGGGGGGAAGCAATGAGCAGTTCTTC
NA	TRBJ1-1	TRBV5-1	NA	CASSADSTNTEAFF	TGCGCCAGCAGCGCGGACTCAACGAACACTGAAGCTTTCTTT
TRBD1	TRBJ2-7	TRBV24-1	NA	CATSDPTGGDGYEQYF	TGTGCCACCAGTGATCCCACAGGGGGCGATGGGTACGAGCAGTACTTC
TRBD2	TRBJ2-5	TRBV7-6	NA	CASSRRTSVDMETQYF	TGTGCCAGCAGCCGACGGACTAGCGTCGACATGGAGACCCAGTACTTC
TRBD1	TRBJ1-5	TRBV6-6	NA	CASSPDRGSNQPQHF	TGTGCCAGCAGCCCGGACAGGGGTAGCAATCAGCCCCAGCATTTT
NA	TRBJ2-3	TRBV9	NA	CASSPLLGARRDTQYF	TGTGCCAGCAGCCCTCTCCTAGGAGCGAGGAGAGATACGCAGTATTTT
NA	TRBJ1-2	TRBV5-8	NA	CASSWGGEPTTNYGYTF	TGTGCCAGCAGCTGGGGGGGAGAGCCTACCACTAACTATGGCTACACCTTC
NA	TRBJ1-3	TRBV29-1	NA	CSVATDSGNTIYF	TGCAGCGTTGCGACAGACTCTGGAAACACCATATATTTT
NA	TRBJ1-1	TRBV4-1	once	CASSRTGSGTEAFF	TGCGCCAGCAGCCGAACAGGGTCGGGCACTGAAGCTTTCTTT
TRBD1	TRBJ2-1	TRBV6-4	NA	CASSSGTGASSYNEQFF	TGTGCCAGCAGTTCCGGGACAGGGGCTAGCTCCTACAATGAGCAGTTCTTC
NA	TRBJ1-4	TRBV2	NA	CACRSAGVEKLFF	TGTGCCTGCCGGAGCGCGGGCGTAGAAAAACTGTTTTTT
TRBD2	TRBJ2-1	TRBV30	NA	CAWVGLAGGNEQFF	TGTGCCTGGGTTGGGCTAGCGGGGGGGAATGAGCAGTTCTTC
NA	TRBJ2-4	TRBV3-1/TRBV3-2	NA	CASSQEWGIGQPEGIQYF	TGTGCCAGCAGCCAAGAGTGGGGTATAGGACAGCCTGAAGGGATTCAGTACTTC
NA	TRBJ2-5	TRBV7-9	NA	CASSLGPGETQYF	TGTGCCAGCAGCTTAGGGCCAGGGGAGACCCAGTACTTC
NA	TRBJ2-1	TRBV29-1	many	CSVELITGSNEQFF	TGCAGCGTTGAACTAATAACAGGGTCCAATGAGCAGTTCTTC